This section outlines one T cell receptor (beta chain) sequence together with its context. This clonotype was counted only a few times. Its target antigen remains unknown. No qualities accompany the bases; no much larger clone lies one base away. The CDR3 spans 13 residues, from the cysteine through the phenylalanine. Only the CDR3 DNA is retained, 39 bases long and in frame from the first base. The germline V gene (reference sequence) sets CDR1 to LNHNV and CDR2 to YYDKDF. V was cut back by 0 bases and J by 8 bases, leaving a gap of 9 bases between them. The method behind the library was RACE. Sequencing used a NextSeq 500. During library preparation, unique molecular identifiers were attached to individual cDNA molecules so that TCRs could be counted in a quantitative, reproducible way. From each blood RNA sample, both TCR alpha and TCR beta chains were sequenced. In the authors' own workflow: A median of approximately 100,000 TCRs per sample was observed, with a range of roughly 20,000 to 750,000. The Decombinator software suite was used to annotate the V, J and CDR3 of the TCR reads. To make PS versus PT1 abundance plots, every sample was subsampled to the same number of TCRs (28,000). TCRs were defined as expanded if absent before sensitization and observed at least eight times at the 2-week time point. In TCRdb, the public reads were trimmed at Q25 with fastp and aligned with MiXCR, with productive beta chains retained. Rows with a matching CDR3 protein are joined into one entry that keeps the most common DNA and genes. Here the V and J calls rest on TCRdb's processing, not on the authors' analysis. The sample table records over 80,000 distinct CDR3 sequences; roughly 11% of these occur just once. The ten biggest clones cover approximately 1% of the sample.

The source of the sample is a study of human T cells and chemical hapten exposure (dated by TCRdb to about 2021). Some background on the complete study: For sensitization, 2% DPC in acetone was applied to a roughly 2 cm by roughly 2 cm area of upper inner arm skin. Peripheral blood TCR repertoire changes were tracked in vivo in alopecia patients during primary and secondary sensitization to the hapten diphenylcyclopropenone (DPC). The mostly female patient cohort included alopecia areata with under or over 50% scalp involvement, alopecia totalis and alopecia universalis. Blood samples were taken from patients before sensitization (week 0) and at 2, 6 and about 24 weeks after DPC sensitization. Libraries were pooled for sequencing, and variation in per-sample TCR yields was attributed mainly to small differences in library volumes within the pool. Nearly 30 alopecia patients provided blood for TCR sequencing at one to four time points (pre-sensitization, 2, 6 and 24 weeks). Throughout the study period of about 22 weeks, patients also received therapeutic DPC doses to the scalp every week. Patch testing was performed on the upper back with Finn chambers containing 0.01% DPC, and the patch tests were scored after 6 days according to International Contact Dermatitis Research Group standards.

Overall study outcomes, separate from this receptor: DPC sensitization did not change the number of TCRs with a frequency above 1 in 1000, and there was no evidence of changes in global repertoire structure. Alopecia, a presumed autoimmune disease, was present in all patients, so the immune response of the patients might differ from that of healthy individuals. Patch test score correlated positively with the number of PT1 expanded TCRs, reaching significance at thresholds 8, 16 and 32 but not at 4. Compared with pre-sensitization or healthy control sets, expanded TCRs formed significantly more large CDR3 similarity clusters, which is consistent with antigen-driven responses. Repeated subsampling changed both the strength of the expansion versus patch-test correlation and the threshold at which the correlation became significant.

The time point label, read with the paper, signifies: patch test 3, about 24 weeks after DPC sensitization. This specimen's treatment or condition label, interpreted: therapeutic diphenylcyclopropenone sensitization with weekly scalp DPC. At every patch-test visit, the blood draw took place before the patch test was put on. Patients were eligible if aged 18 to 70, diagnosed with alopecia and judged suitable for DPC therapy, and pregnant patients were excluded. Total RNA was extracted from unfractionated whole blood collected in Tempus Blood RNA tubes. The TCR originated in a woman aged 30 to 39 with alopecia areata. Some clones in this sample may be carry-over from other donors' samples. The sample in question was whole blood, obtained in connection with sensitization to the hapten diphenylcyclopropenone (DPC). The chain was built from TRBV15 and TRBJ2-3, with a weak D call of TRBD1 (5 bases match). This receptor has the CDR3 CATSREVQGTQYF. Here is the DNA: TGTGCCACCAGCAGAGAGGTTCAGGGTACGCAGTATTTT.